Listed here are 30 T cell receptor beta chains from one sample, sequenced in a study of cytomegalovirus exposure and HLA in healthy donors. TCRdb keeps only in-frame clones here, not all; method: immunoSEQ multiplex PCR. Here the sample spans around 170,000 clones, around 85% being singletons. The sequenced material came from PBMCs. The receptors stem from a young man in good health and CMV-seropositive.

The chain links TRBV4-1 to TRBJ2-3, with 9 bases lining up with TRBD1. The CDR3 is 17 amino acids. Germline CDR1 and CDR2: MGHRA and YSYEKL. With V trimmed by 0 bases and J by 1 base, 5 bases remained unmatched. The CDR3 is CASSQDTGQGGTDTQYF. CDR3 nucleotide sequence: TGCGCCAGCAGCCAAGATACGGGACAGGGTGGCACAGATACGCAGTATTTT.

The chain joins TRBV2 to TRBJ1-5; 7 bases fit TRBD1. The germline V gene encodes CDR1 SNHLY and CDR2 FYNNEI. CDR3 size: 15 residues. V was clipped by 6 bases and J by 8 bases; unmatched bases: 13. DNA of the CDR3: TGTGCCAGCAGCGCTAGACGGGACAGTATCAAGCCCCAGCATTTT. This encodes CASSARRDSIKPQHF. Together with reference TRBV2 and TRBJ1-5, the CDR3 gives the full variable domain: EPEVTQTPSHQVTQMGQEVILRCVPISNHLYFYWYRQILGQKVEFLVSFYNNEISEKSEIFDDQFSVERPDGSNFTLKIRSTKLEDSAMYFCASSARRDSIKPQHFGDGTRLSIL.

This chain joins TRBV6-1 and TRBJ1-6; TRBD1 might be the D (6 bases). The CDR3 is 15 residues long. The germline V gene encodes CDR1 MNHNS and CDR2 SASEGT. Trimming cost V 5 bases and J 9 bases, with 17 bases left between them. CDR3 DNA: TGTGCCAGCAGTACACTGCTGGGGGCAATTTCACCCCTCCACTTT. Translating gives CASSTLLGAISPLHF.

The chain combines TRBV11-2 with TRBJ1-5, with D perhaps matching TRBD1 (5 bases). Germline V CDR1 and CDR2: SGHAT, FQNNGV. The CDR3 extends over 14 amino acids. V was shortened by 6 bases and J by 3 bases, with 12 bases between the two germline ends. The CDR3 sequence is CASSKQGPNQPQHF. In DNA form, the CDR3 reads TGTGCCAGCAGTAAGCAGGGTCCCAATCAGCCCCAGCATTTT.

This chain joins TRBV19 and TRBJ2-7, with 8 nucleotides matching TRBD1. The CDR3 runs to 16 residues. The germline CDR1 and CDR2 sequences are LNHDA and SQIVND (reference sequence). Losses at the gene ends were 3 bases for V and 2 bases for J; bases not matched to a gene: 9. The CDR3 region is CASSIGYGQGAYEQYF. DNA of the CDR3: TGTGCCAGTAGTATTGGTTACGGACAGGGCGCCTACGAGCAGTACTTC.

In DNA form, the CDR3 reads TGCAGCGCCGGGGTCGGGAGCTCCTACAATGAGCAGTTCTTC. It translates to CSAGVGSSYNEQFF. The V and J genes are TRBV29-1 and TRBJ2-1; TRBD2 is a possible D gene (6 bases). The germline CDR1 and CDR2 sequences are SQVTM and ANQGSEA. The CDR3 has 14 residues. V lost 7 bases, J lost 0 bases, and 13 bases lay in between.

V usage is TRBV5-8 and J usage is TRBJ2-3, with D perhaps TRBD1 (6 bases). Germline CDR1 and CDR2: SGHTS and YDEGEE. V lost 7 bases and J 0 bases, leaving 21 bases between the germline ends. The length of the CDR3 is 17 residues. CDR3 region: CASGEFRGSTSTDTQYF. The CDR3 DNA reads as TGTGCCAGCGGAGAGTTCAGGGGCTCTACGAGCACAGATACGCAGTATTTT.

The chain couples TRBV6-5 to TRBJ2-1; D call uncertain. V was shortened by 5 bases and J by 7 bases, with 18 bases between the two germline ends. The CDR3 totals 15 residues. Germline CDR1 is MNHEY and CDR2 is SVGAGI. CDR3 loop: CASSPRLGMLNEQFF. As DNA, the CDR3 is TGTGCCAGCAGTCCCCGACTCGGAATGCTAAATGAGCAGTTCTTC.

This chain links TRBV30 with TRBJ2-1; the match to TRBD2 covers 7 bases. Germline values: CDR1 GTSNPN, CDR2 SVGIG (reference sequence). The CDR3 spans 15 residues. J was trimmed by 2 bases and V by 2 bases; bases with no gene match: 6. The DNA for the CDR3 is TGTGCCTGGAGTACCGGGGGGAGGGCCTACAATGAGCAGTTCTTC. It translates to CAWSTGGRAYNEQFF.

V is TRBV4-1 and J is TRBJ2-5, with D perhaps TRBD2 (6 bases). This CDR3 has 14 residues. Trimming left V 2 bases short and J 3 bases short, with 10 bases between. In germline, CDR1 is MGHRA, CDR2 YSYEKL. The CDR3 is CASSQTTGEETQYF. The CDR3 bases are TGCGCCAGCAGCCAAACCACGGGGGAAGAGACCCAGTACTTC.

The rearrangement uses TRBV27 and TRBJ2-7, with 11 bases fitting TRBD2. J was trimmed by 3 bases and V by 3 bases; bases with no gene match: 10. There are 17 residues in the CDR3. Germline V lookup: CDR1 MNHEY, CDR2 SMNVEV (reference sequence). This CDR3 is CASSLSKRTSGLYEQYF. CDR3 DNA sequence: TGTGCCAGCAGTTTGTCTAAACGGACTAGCGGGCTCTACGAGCAGTACTTC.

This chain links TRBV5-6 with TRBJ2-5; 7 nucleotides agree with TRBD1. The CDR3 is 17 amino acids. Germline CDR1 is SGHDT and CDR2 is YYEEEE. J was trimmed by 2 bases and V by 4 bases; bases with no gene match: 14. In DNA, the CDR3 is TGTGCCAGCAGCGCCCCCAAAACCCGACAGGGTCAAGAGACCCAGTACTTC. Its translation is CASSAPKTRQGQETQYF.

A note on this clone: Other DNA variants within this sample encode the same CDR3. V is TRBV30 and J is TRBJ2-7; 7 bases map to TRBD1. The CDR3 totals 13 residues. J was trimmed by 2 bases and V by 2 bases; bases with no gene match: 3. Germline V gene data show CDR1 as GTSNPN and CDR2 as SVGIG (reference sequence). Written as DNA, the CDR3 is TGTGCCTGGAGTCAGGGGGTCACCTACGAGCAGTACTTC. Its protein is CAWSQGVTYEQYF.

The rearrangement joins TRBV5-4 to TRBJ2-2; 9 positions agree with TRBD2. The CDR3 runs to 16 residues. The V and J ends lost 0 bases and 2 bases, in that order; junction bases with no gene match: 2. Germline lookup yields CDR1 SGHNT and CDR2 YYREEE (reference sequence). CDR3: CASSLVAGENTGELFF. Written as DNA, the CDR3 is TGTGCCAGCAGCTTGGTAGCGGGGGAAAACACCGGGGAGCTGTTTTTT.

The chain couples TRBV5-1 to TRBJ2-6, with TRBD2 identical over 7 bases. Germline CDR1 is SGHRS and CDR2 is YFSETQ. This CDR3 contains 17 residues. Unmatched junction bases numbered 3, after V lost 0 bases and J lost 0 bases. In nucleotides, the CDR3 is TGCGCCAGCAGCTTGGCCAGCGGGGTCTCTGGGGCCAACGTCCTGACTTTC. Translated: CASSLASGVSGANVLTF.

The chain couples TRBV4-1 to TRBJ1-5; D is possibly TRBD1 (6 bases). The germline V gene has CDR1 MGHRA and CDR2 YSYEKL. The V end lost 3 bases, the J end lost 1 base, and 13 bases lay between the germline ends. The CDR3 spans 16 residues. For the CDR3, the DNA is TGCGCCAGCAGCCAGGGGGCTGTAGGGAGCAATCAGCCCCAGCATTTT. This sequence encodes CASSQGAVGSNQPQHF.

This clone has just one count. The rearrangement uses TRBV27 and TRBJ2-5; perhaps TRBD1 as D (6 bases). The CDR3 contains 13 residues. The V gene lost 6 bases and the J gene lost 3 bases, with 11 bases spanning the gap. CDR1 is MNHEY, CDR2 SMNVEV, per germline (reference sequence). The CDR3 loop is CASRPRGEETQYF. CDR3 nucleotides: TGTGCCAGCAGGCCCAGGGGTGAAGAGACCCAGTACTTC.

The rearrangement joins TRBV5-1 to TRBJ2-7, with TRBD2 matching over 11 bases. This CDR3 is built from 14 residues. Germline CDR1 reads SGHRS; CDR2 reads YFSETQ. V gave up 1 base and J gave up 7 bases; unmatched junction bases: 4. The CDR3 coding sequence is TGCGCCAGCAGCTTGACTAGCGGGGGTCGGGAGCAGTACTTC. Its protein product is CASSLTSGGREQYF.

V usage is TRBV11-2 and J usage is TRBJ2-3, with 8 nucleotides matching TRBD1. The germline CDR1 and CDR2 sequences are SGHAT and FQNNGV. This CDR3 is built from 15 residues. V shed 2 bases and J 3 bases; nucleotides not matched to a gene: 4. CDR3 sequence reads: CASSLQGARTDTQYF. The CDR3 bases are TGTGCCAGCAGCTTACAGGGGGCGCGGACAGATACGCAGTATTTT.

The CDR3 is CASSDPAGTQDTQYF. The DNA of the CDR3 is TGTGCCAGCAGTGACCCTGCCGGGACACAAGATACGCAGTATTTT. The rearrangement links TRBV6-1 to TRBJ2-3, with D maybe TRBD1 (6 bases). Trimming stripped 3 bases from V and 5 bases from J, with 15 bases between. This CDR3 contains 15 residues. CDR1 is MNHNS, CDR2 SASEGT, per germline.

The chain combines TRBV10-2 with TRBJ1-6; D is unresolved. There are 14 residues in the CDR3. Germline CDR1 reads WSHSY; CDR2 reads SAAADI. V lost 3 bases to trimming and J lost 5 bases, with 8 bases between them. The chain's CDR3 is CASSDPGNNSPLHF. The CDR3 coding sequence is TGCGCCAGCAGTGACCCCGGGAATAATTCACCCCTCCACTTT.

The J gene is TRBJ2-4, the V gene TRBV5-4, with D tentatively TRBD1 (5 bases). Germline CDR1 and CDR2: SGHNT and YYREEE (reference sequence). This CDR3 is built from 15 residues. V lost 3 bases, J lost 0 bases, and 10 bases lay in between. The CDR3 nucleotides are TGTGCCAGCAGCTCACCAACAGGAGCCAAAAACATTCAGTACTTC. It codes for CASSSPTGAKNIQYF.

The chain is built from TRBV15 and TRBJ2-1, with 11 bases fitting TRBD2. CDR3 length: 13 residues. V trimming: 9 bases; J trimming: 3 bases; junction bases outside the gene matches: 1. Germline lookup yields CDR1 LNHNV and CDR2 YYDKDF (reference sequence). The CDR3 nucleotides read TGTGCCACGGGGACTAGCGGCTACAATGAGCAGTTCTTC. Translated, it gives CATGTSGYNEQFF.

The chain employs TRBV7-9 and TRBJ2-4; D possibly corresponds to TRBD2 (7 bases). Germline V gene data show CDR1 as SEHNR and CDR2 as FQNEAQ (reference sequence). The ends were cut back, 0 bases at V and 2 bases at J, with 14 bases in the middle. The CDR3 is 17 amino acids. In DNA form, the CDR3 reads TGTGCCAGCAGCTTAGCGGGGGGGCTCGGATCCAAAAACATTCAGTACTTC. It specifies CASSLAGGLGSKNIQYF.

The rearrangement uses TRBV7-3 and TRBJ1-3; the D is unclear. This CDR3 is 16 amino acids long. V gave up 5 bases and J gave up 0 bases, with 14 bases separating them. Germline CDR1 reads SGHTA; CDR2 reads FQGTGA. CDR3 nucleotide sequence: TGTGCCAGCAGCCCGACTGGCGGAGGCTCTGGAAACACCATATATTTT. It specifies CASSPTGGGSGNTIYF.

V usage is TRBV6-5 and J usage is TRBJ1-1; tentative D call: TRBD1 (5 bases). The CDR3 has 13 residues. CDR1 and CDR2 (germline): MNHEY, SVGAGI. V lost 5 bases and J lost 8, with 15 bases in between. CDR3 sequence (DNA): TGTGCCAGCAGTCTCTCCGGGGGGGAGGAAGCTTTCTTT. Its protein product is CASSLSGGEEAFF.

This clone was seen at least ten times. The rearrangement uses TRBV5-1 and TRBJ2-7, with TRBD1 identical over 11 bases. The germline V gene encodes CDR1 SGHRS and CDR2 YFSETQ. The ends lost 5 bases at V and 4 bases at J; junction bases unmatched: 8. This CDR3 is 15 amino acids long. Written as DNA, the CDR3 is TGCGCCAGCAGGAGGACAGGGGGCTCCCTTTACGAGCAGTACTTC. This translates into CASRRTGGSLYEQYF.

The rearrangement joins TRBV11-3 to TRBJ2-2; 7 positions agree with TRBD1. There are 14 residues in the CDR3. Germline CDR1 and CDR2: SGHNT and YENEEA. V was clipped by 5 bases and J by 6 bases; unmatched bases: 6. The CDR3 region has the DNA TGTGCCAGCAGCCCCGGACAGGACTCCGGGGAGCTGTTTTTT. Translating it yields CASSPGQDSGELFF.

The J gene is TRBJ1-5, the V gene TRBV6-5, with a weak D call TRBD1 (5 bases). Trimming took off 6 bases at V and 3 bases at J, with 18 bases between the two ends. Looked up from germline, CDR1 is MNHEY and CDR2 is SVGAGI. This CDR3 is built from 16 residues. This CDR3 is CASRYPEGGDNQPQHF. For the CDR3, the DNA is TGTGCCAGCAGATACCCGGAAGGAGGGGACAATCAGCCCCAGCATTTT.

J is TRBJ2-1 and V is TRBV28; 7 bases map to TRBD2. V gave up 8 bases and J gave up 5 bases; unmatched junction bases: 12. The CDR3 runs to 15 residues. Germline-derived CDR1 and CDR2 are MDHEN and SYDVKM. The CDR3 DNA reads TGTGCCAGCGGGTTGGGGGGGAGCGGAGACAATGAGCAGTTCTTC. It is translated as CASGLGGSGDNEQFF. Full variable domain (rest looked up from reference TRBV28 and TRBJ2-1): DVKVTQSSRYLVKRTGEKVFLECVQDMDHENMFWYRQDPGLGLRLIYFSYDVKMKEKGDIPEGYSVSREKKERFSLILESASTNQTSMYLCASGLGGSGDNEQFFGPGTRLTVL.